Presented here are 10 T cell receptor beta chains from one specimen sequenced in a study of shared clonotypes between healthy human individuals. TCRdb's copy holds only in-frame clones and misses some; the assay was immunoSEQ multiplex PCR. The data hold roughly 1,600,000 clones, with just under 99% observed a single time. Sequenced sample: naive CD4+ T cells sorted from blood. Subset reported: CD45RA+ positively selected. These receptors all come from a man aged 25-40 years in good health.

The rearrangement links TRBV7-9 to TRBJ2-1, with 9 bases identical to TRBD2. The CDR3 is 15 amino acids. V lost 9 bases to trimming and J lost 9 bases; unmatched junction nucleotides: 15. Germline V CDR1 and CDR2: SEHNR, FQNEAQ (reference sequence). The CDR3: CASGVRASGKSEQFF. The CDR3 nucleotides are TGTGCCAGTGGGGTACGGGCTAGCGGGAAAAGTGAGCAGTTCTTC.

V usage is TRBV27 and J usage is TRBJ2-1, with a possible D match to TRBD1 (5 bases). Per germline, CDR1 MNHEY and CDR2 SMNVEV (reference sequence). The ends were cut back, 2 bases at V and 7 bases at J, with 9 bases in the middle. This CDR3 has 13 residues. CDR3 in DNA: TGTGCCAGCAGTTTACGGCAGGGTAATGAGCAGTTCTTC. This gives the protein CASSLRQGNEQFF.

V usage is TRBV6-6 and J usage is TRBJ2-1, with 9 bases matching TRBD2. V was pared by 3 bases and J by 2 bases, with 2 bases of the junction left unmatched. Per the germline V gene, CDR1 is MNHNY and CDR2 is SVGAGI (reference sequence). The CDR3 spans 15 residues. For the CDR3, the DNA is TGTGCCAGCAGTTATAGCGGGAGCCCCTACAATGAGCAGTTCTTC. Translated: CASSYSGSPYNEQFF.

The chain is built from TRBV7-2 and TRBJ2-1; maybe TRBD1 (6 bases). The CDR3 consists of 12 residues. Germline-derived CDR1 and CDR2 are SGHTA and FQGNSA. The V and J ends lost 5 bases and 6 bases respectively, with 8 bases between them. The CDR3 nucleotides read TGTGCCAGCAGCGAACAGGGCAATGAGCAGTTCTTC. This gives the protein CASSEQGNEQFF.

The V call is TRBV15, the J call TRBJ2-5; 7 bases agree with TRBD1. V was pared by 0 bases and J by 3 bases, with 4 bases of the junction left unmatched. The germline gives CDR1 LNHNV, CDR2 YYDKDF (reference sequence). The CDR3 totals 15 residues. CDR3 region: CATSREIGQEETQYF. In nucleotides, the CDR3 is TGTGCCACCAGCAGAGAGATTGGACAGGAAGAGACCCAGTACTTC. The whole variable domain, remainder taken from reference TRBV15 and TRBJ2-5, is DAMVIQNPRYQVTQFGKPVTLSCSQTLNHNVMYWYQQKSSQAPKLLFHYYDKDFNNEADTPDNFQSRRPNTSFCFLDIRSPGLGDTAMYLCATSREIGQEETQYFGPGTRLLVL.

The V gene is TRBV5-1, the J gene TRBJ2-6; TRBD2 might be the D (6 bases). CDR1 is SGHRS and CDR2 is YFSETQ in the germline V gene. The CDR3 spans 13 residues. Trimming stripped 9 bases from V and 9 bases from J, with 16 bases between. The CDR3 protein is CATQDRGLNVLTF. The CDR3 DNA reads TGCGCCACACAGGATCGGGGACTCAACGTCCTGACTTTC. The full variable domain, completed using reference TRBV5-1 and TRBJ2-6, is KAGVTQTPRYLIKTRGQQVTLSCSPISGHRSVSWYQQTPGQGLQFLFEYFSETQRNKGNFPGRFSGRQFSNSRSEMNVSTLELGDSALYLCATQDRGLNVLTFGAGSRLTVL.

J is TRBJ1-5 and V is TRBV5-6, with D tentatively TRBD1 (5 bases). Germline CDR1 and CDR2: SGHDT and YYEEEE. CDR3 length: 14 residues. Trimming stripped 1 base from V and 7 bases from J, with 12 bases between. The CDR3 DNA is TGTGCCAGCAGCTTGTGGGGCTCACGCCAGCCCCAGCATTTT. Amino acid sequence: CASSLWGSRQPQHF.

The rearrangement uses TRBV6-1 and TRBJ2-7; the D gene is possibly TRBD2 (5 bases). The germline V gene has CDR1 MNHNS and CDR2 SASEGT. The V end lost 5 bases, the J end lost 6 bases, and 17 bases lay between the germline ends. The CDR3 sequence is 14 residues long. The CDR3 protein is CASSITGNAAEQYF. CDR3 nucleotide sequence: TGTGCCAGCAGTATTACGGGAAACGCGGCCGAGCAGTACTTC.

The V call is TRBV28, the J call TRBJ2-7; TRBD1 aligns across 7 bases. Germline V CDR1 and CDR2: MDHEN, SYDVKM. The CDR3 totals 15 residues. Trimming at V came to 5 bases and at J to 3 bases, leaving 10 bases not matched to a gene. The CDR3, as DNA: TGTGCCAGCAGTCCAAGAGGGACAGTACGCTACGAGCAGTACTTC. It specifies CASSPRGTVRYEQYF. Using reference TRBV28 and TRBJ2-7 for the parts outside the CDR3, the full variable domain is DVKVTQSSRYLVKRTGEKVFLECVQDMDHENMFWYRQDPGLGLRLIYFSYDVKMKEKGDIPEGYSVSREKKERFSLILESASTNQTSMYLCASSPRGTVRYEQYFGPGTRLTVT.

The rearrangement links TRBV12-5 to TRBJ2-5; possibly TRBD1 for D (6 bases). Germline CDR1 is LGHNT and CDR2 is FRNRAP. The V and J ends lost 3 bases and 2 bases respectively, with 7 bases between them. The CDR3 spans 13 residues. CDR3 sequence (DNA): TGTGCTAGTGGTTTCGGGACACAAGAGACCCAGTACTTC. As protein: CASGFGTQETQYF.